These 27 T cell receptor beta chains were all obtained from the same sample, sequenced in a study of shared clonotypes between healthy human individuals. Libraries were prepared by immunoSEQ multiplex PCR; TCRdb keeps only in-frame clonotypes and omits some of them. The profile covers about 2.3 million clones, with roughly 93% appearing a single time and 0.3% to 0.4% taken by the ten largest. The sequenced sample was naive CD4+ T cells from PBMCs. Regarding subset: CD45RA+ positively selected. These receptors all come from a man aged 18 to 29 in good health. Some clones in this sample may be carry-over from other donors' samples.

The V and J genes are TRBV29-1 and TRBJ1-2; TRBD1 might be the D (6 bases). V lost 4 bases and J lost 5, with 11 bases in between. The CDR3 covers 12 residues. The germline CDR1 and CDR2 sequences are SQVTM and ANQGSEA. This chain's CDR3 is CSVGSQGYGYTF. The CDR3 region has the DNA TGCAGCGTTGGGTCACAGGGATATGGCTACACCTTC.

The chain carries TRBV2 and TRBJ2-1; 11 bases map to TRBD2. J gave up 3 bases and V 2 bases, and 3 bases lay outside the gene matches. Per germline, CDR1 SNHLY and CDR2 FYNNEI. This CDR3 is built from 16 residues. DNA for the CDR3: TGTGCCAGCAGTGAACGACTAGCGGGGTTCTACAATGAGCAGTTCTTC. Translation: CASSERLAGFYNEQFF.

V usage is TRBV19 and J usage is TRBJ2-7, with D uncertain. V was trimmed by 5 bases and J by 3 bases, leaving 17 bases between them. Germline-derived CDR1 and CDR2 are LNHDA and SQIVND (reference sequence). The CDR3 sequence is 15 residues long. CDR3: CASSGSATINYEQYF. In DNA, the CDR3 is TGTGCCAGTAGTGGGTCAGCTACTATCAACTACGAGCAGTACTTC. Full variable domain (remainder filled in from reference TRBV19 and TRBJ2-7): DGGITQSPKYLFRKEGQNVTLSCEQNLNHDAMYWYRQDPGQGLRLIYYSQIVNDFQKGDIAEGYSVSREKKESFPLTVTSAQKNPTAFYLCASSGSATINYEQYFGPGTRLTVT.

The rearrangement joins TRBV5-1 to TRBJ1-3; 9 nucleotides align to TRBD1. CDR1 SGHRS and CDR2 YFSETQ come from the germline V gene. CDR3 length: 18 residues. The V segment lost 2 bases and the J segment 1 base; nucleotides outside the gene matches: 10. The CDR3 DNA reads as TGCGCCAGCAGCTTAGGGACAGGGCCTGAGGTGTCTGGAAACACCATATATTTT. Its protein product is CASSLGTGPEVSGNTIYF.

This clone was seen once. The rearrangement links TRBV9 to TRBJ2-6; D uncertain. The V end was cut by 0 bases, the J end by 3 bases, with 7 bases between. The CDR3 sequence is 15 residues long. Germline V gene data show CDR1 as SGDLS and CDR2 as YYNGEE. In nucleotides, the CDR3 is TGTGCCAGCAGCGTAGAAGGGTATGGGGCCAACGTCCTGACTTTC. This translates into CASSVEGYGANVLTF. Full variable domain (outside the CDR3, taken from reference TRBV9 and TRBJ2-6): DSGVTQTPKHLITATGQRVTLRCSPRSGDLSVYWYQQSLDQGLQFLIQYYNGEERAKGNILERFSAQQFPDLHSELNLSSLELGDSALYFCASSVEGYGANVLTFGAGSRLTVL.

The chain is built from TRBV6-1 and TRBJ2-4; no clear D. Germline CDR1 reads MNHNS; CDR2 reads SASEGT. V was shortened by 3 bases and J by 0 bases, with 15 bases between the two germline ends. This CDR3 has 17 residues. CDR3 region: CASSDRASSIAKNIQYF. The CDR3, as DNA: TGTGCCAGCAGTGATCGAGCCTCATCTATAGCCAAAAACATTCAGTACTTC.

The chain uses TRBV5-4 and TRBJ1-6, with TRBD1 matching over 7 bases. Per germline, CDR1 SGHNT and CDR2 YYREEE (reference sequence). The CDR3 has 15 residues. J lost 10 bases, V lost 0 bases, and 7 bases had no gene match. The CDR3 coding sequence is TGTGCCAGCAGCTTGGCTCAGGGGGTGAGGTCACCCCTCCACTTT. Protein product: CASSLAQGVRSPLHF.

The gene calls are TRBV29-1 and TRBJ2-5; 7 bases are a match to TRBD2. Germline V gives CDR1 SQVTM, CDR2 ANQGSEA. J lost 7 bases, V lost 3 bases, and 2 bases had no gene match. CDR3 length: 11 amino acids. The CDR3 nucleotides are TGCAGCGTTGAGGGGGAGGGGACCCAGTACTTC. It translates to CSVEGEGTQYF.

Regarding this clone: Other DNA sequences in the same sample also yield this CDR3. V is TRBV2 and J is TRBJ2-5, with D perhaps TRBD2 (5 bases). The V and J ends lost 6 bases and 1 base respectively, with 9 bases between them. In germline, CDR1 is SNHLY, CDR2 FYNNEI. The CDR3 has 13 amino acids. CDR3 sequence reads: CASSPGLQETQYF. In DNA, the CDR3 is TGTGCCAGCAGCCCCGGACTCCAAGAGACCCAGTACTTC.

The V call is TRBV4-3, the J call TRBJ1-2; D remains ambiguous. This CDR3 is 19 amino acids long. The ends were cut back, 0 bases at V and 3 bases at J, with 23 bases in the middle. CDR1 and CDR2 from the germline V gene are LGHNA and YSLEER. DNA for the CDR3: TGCGCCAGCAGCCAAGATATCGGAGGTTTCGCCGAAGAGGACTATGGCTACACCTTC. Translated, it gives CASSQDIGGFAEEDYGYTF.

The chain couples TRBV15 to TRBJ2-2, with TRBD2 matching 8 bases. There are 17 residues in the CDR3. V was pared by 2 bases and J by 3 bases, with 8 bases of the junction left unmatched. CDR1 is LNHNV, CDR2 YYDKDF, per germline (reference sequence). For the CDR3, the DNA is TGTGCCACCAGCAGAAACCCGGGACTAGGGTACACCGGGGAGCTGTTTTTT. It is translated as CATSRNPGLGYTGELFF.

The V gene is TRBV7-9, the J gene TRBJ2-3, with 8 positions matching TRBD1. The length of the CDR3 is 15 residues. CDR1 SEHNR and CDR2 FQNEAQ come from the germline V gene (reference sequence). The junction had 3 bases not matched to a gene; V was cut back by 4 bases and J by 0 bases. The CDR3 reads CASSSRQGSTDTQYF. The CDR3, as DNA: TGTGCCAGCAGCTCCCGACAGGGGAGCACAGATACGCAGTATTTT. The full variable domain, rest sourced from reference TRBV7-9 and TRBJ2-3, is DTGVSQNPRHKITKRGQNVTFRCDPISEHNRLYWYRQTLGQGPEFLTYFQNEAQLEKSRLLSDRFSAERPKGSFSTLEIQRTEQGDSAMYLCASSSRQGSTDTQYFGPGTRLTVL.

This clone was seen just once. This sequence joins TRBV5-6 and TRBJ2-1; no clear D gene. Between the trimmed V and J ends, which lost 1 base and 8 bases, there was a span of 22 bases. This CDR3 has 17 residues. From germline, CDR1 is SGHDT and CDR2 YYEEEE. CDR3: CASSLMVRSPHNDEQFF. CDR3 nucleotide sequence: TGTGCCAGCAGCTTGATGGTGCGATCCCCACATAACGATGAGCAGTTCTTC.

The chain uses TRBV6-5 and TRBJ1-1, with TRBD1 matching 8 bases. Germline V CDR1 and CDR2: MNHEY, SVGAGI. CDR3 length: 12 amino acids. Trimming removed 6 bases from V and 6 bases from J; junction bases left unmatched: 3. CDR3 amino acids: CASREQGAEAFF. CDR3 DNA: TGTGCCAGCAGAGAACAGGGGGCTGAAGCTTTCTTT.

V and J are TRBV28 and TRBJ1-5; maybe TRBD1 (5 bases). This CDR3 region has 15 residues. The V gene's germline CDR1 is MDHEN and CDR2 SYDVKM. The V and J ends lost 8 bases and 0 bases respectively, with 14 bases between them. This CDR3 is CASGETEHSNQPQHF. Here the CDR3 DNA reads TGTGCCAGCGGGGAGACAGAACATAGCAATCAGCCCCAGCATTTT.

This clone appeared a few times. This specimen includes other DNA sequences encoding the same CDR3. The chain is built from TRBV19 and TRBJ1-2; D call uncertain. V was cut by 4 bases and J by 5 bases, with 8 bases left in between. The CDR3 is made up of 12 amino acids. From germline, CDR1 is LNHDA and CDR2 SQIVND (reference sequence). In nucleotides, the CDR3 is TGTGCCAGTAGTAGGAGGGAGTATGGCTACACCTTC. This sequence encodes CASSRREYGYTF.

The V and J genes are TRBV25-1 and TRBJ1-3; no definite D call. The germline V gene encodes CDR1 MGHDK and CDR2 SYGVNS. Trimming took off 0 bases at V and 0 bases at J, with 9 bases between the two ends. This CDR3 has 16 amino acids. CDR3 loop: CASSEYPGASGNTIYF. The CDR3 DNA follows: TGTGCCAGCAGTGAATACCCAGGCGCCTCTGGAAACACCATATATTTT. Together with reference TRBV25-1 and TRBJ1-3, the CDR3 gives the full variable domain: EADIYQTPRYLVIGTGKKITLECSQTMGHDKMYWYQQDPGMELHLIHYSYGVNSTEKGDLSSESTVSRIRTEHFPLTLESARPSHTSQYLCASSEYPGASGNTIYFGEGSWLTVV.

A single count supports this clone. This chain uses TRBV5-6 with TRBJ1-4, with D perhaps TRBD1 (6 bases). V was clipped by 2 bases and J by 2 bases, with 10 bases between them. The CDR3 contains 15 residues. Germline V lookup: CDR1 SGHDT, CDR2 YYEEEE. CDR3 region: CASSLIGGTNEKLFF. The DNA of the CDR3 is TGTGCCAGCAGCTTAATAGGGGGGACTAATGAAAAACTGTTTTTT.

The CDR3 DNA reads TGTGCCAGCAGTACCACGGTGAACACTGAAGCTTTCTTT. This encodes CASSTTVNTEAFF. The chain employs TRBV6-5 and TRBJ1-1; D uncertain. The V gene lost 5 bases and the J gene lost 0 bases, with 7 bases spanning the gap. The germline V gene encodes CDR1 MNHEY and CDR2 SVGAGI. The CDR3 totals 13 residues.

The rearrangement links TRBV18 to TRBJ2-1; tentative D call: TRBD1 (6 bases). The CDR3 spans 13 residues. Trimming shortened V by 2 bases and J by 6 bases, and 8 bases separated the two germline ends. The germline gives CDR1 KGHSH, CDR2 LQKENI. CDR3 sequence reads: CASSPKQGNEQFF. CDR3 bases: TGTGCCAGCTCACCAAAACAGGGCAATGAGCAGTTCTTC.

The CDR3 loop is CASSSSTGPETQYF. CDR3 bases: TGCGCCAGCAGCTCGTCGACAGGTCCAGAGACCCAGTACTTC. V gene TRBV5-1 combines with J gene TRBJ2-5; tentative D call: TRBD1 (6 bases). The ends were cut back, 3 bases at V and 4 bases at J, with 13 bases in the middle. CDR3 size: 14 residues. Per germline, CDR1 SGHRS and CDR2 YFSETQ.

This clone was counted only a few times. The chain's CDR3 is CASSQNRGTGANVLTF. The CDR3 DNA is TGTGCCAGCAGCCAAAACAGGGGGACTGGGGCCAACGTCCTGACTTTC. The J gene is TRBJ2-6, the V gene TRBV4-2; 8 positions agree with TRBD1. The germline CDR1 and CDR2 sequences are LGHNA and YNFKEQ. This CDR3 has 16 residues. Trimming removed 2 bases from V and 2 bases from J; junction bases left unmatched: 2.

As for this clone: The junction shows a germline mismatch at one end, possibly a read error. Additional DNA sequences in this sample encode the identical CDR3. This chain's CDR3 is CATSDTMTADEKLFF. Here the CDR3 DNA reads TGTGCCACCAGCGACACCATGACCGCGGATGAAAAGCTGTTTTTT. The chain carries TRBV15 and TRBJ1-4, with no clear D. The CDR3 covers 15 residues. The germline V gene encodes CDR1 LNHNV and CDR2 YYDKDF (reference sequence). The full variable domain, rest sourced from reference TRBV15 and TRBJ1-4, is DAMVIQNPRYQVTQFGKPVTLSCSQTLNHNVMYWYQQKSSQAPKLLFHYYDKDFNNEADTPDNFQSRRPNTSFCFLDIRSPGLGDTAMYLCATSDTMTADEKLFFGSGTQLSVL.

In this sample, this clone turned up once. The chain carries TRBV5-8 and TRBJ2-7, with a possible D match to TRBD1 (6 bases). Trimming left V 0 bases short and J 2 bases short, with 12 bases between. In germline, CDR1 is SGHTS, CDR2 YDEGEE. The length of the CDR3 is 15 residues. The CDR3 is CASSLGQGPTYEQYF. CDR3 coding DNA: TGTGCCAGCAGCTTGGGTCAGGGGCCAACCTACGAGCAGTACTTC.

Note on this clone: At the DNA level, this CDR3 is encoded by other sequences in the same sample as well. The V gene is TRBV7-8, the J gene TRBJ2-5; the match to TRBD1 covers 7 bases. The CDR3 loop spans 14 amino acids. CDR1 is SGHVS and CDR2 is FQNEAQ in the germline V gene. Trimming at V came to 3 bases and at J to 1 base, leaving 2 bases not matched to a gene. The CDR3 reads CASSLGTVQETQYF. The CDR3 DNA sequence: TGTGCCAGCAGCTTGGGGACAGTCCAAGAGACCCAGTACTTC.

The chain's CDR3 is CASSLARDHSGNTIYF. In DNA form, the CDR3 reads TGTGCCAGCAGCTTGGCTAGGGACCACTCCGGAAACACCATATATTTT. The V call is TRBV5-6, the J call TRBJ1-3, with D possibly TRBD1 on 5 matching bases. Germline loops: CDR1 SGHDT, CDR2 YYEEEE. Trimming took off 0 bases at V and 4 bases at J, with 14 bases between the two ends. This CDR3 has 16 residues. The full variable domain, completed using reference TRBV5-6 and TRBJ1-3, is DAGVTQSPTHLIKTRGQQVTLRCSPKSGHDTVSWYQQALGQGPQFIFQYYEEEERQRGNFPDRFSGHQFPNYSSELNVNALLLGDSALYLCASSLARDHSGNTIYFGEGSWLTVV.

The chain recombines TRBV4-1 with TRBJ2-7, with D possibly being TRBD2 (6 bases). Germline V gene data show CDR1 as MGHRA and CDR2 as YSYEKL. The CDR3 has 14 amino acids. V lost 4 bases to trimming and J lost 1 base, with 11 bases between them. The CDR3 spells CASSPSGTSYEQYF. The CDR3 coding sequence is TGCGCCAGCAGCCCCTCCGGGACTTCCTACGAGCAGTACTTC.